Following are 29 T cell receptor beta chains from one sample sequenced in a study of shared clonotypes between healthy human individuals. The assay was immunoSEQ multiplex PCR, and TCRdb's table has in-frame clones only and misses some. Of some 1 million clones listed, about 75% are singletons. Sequenced material: memory CD4+ T cells sorted from blood. The subset is: CD45RA-negative fraction. All receptors come from a man aged 18 to 35 in good health.

The rearrangement uses TRBV7-9 and TRBJ1-3; the match to TRBD1 covers 7 bases. The CDR3 has 15 residues. The germline CDR1 and CDR2 sequences are SEHNR and FQNEAQ (reference sequence). The J segment lost 4 bases and the V segment lost 5 bases, leaving 8 bases of the junction unmatched. CDR3 in DNA: TGTGCCAGCAGCACCCAGACAGGGTCCGGAAACACCATATATTTT. As protein: CASSTQTGSGNTIYF.

The chain is built from TRBV5-1 and TRBJ2-2, with TRBD1 identical over 7 bases. CDR3 length equals 16 residues. Unmatched junction bases numbered 6, after V lost 4 bases and J lost 0 bases. Germline CDR1 and CDR2: SGHRS and YFSETQ. The CDR3 bases are TGCGCCAGCAGCCTACAGGGGACCTCGAACACCGGGGAGCTGTTTTTT. Encoded protein: CASSLQGTSNTGELFF.

V is TRBV10-3 and J is TRBJ2-7; D is ambiguous. Trimming removed 0 bases from V and 4 bases from J, with 16 bases in between. The CDR3 length is 16 residues. Germline CDR1 is ENHRY and CDR2 is SYGVKD. CDR3 DNA sequence: TGTGCCATCAGTGAGTCGCGACCCTTGGGCCAATACGAGCAGTACTTC. It is translated as CAISESRPLGQYEQYF.

This chain joins TRBV5-4 and TRBJ2-5, with D possibly being TRBD2 (6 bases). Trimming pared 1 base from V and 1 base from J, leaving 8 bases between. Germline V gene lookup returns CDR1 SGHNT and CDR2 YYREEE (reference sequence). The CDR3 spans 14 residues. CDR3 nucleotides: TGTGCCAGCAGCTTGCGGACTACCCAAGAGACCCAGTACTTC. It yields the protein CASSLRTTQETQYF.

The genes are TRBV7-3 and TRBJ2-1; either TRBD1 or TRBD2 may supply D (5 bases each). The CDR3 consists of 15 residues. CDR1 is SGHTA, CDR2 FQGTGA, per germline. Trimming left V 2 bases short and J 0 bases short, with 8 bases between. CDR3 sequence: CASSLSGSSYNEQFF. The CDR3 bases are TGTGCCAGCAGCTTATCAGGGAGCTCCTACAATGAGCAGTTCTTC. The variable domain in full, completed from reference TRBV7-3 and TRBJ2-1, reads GAGVSQTPSNKVTEKGKYVELRCDPISGHTALYWYRQSLGQGPEFLIYFQGTGAADDSGLPNDRFFAVRPEGSVSTLKIQRTERGDSAVYLCASSLSGSSYNEQFFGPGTRLTVL.

The J gene is TRBJ1-3, the V gene TRBV18; the match to TRBD1 covers 7 bases. The CDR3 totals 16 residues. CDR1 is KGHSH, CDR2 LQKENI, per germline. Unmatched junction bases numbered 7, after V lost 4 bases and J lost 1 base. CDR3 bases: TGTGCCAGCTCACAAGAGGGGGCTTTTTCTGGAAACACCATATATTTT. Its translation: CASSQEGAFSGNTIYF. The variable domain in full, completed from reference TRBV18 and TRBJ1-3, reads NAGVMQNPRHLVRRRGQEARLRCSPMKGHSHVYWYRQLPEEGLKFMVYLQKENIIDESGMPKERFSAEFPKEGPSILRIQQVVRGDSAAYFCASSQEGAFSGNTIYFGEGSWLTVV.

The chain combines TRBV5-5 with TRBJ2-3, with TRBD2 identical over 11 bases. CDR1 and CDR2 from the germline V gene are SGHKS and YYEKEE (reference sequence). J was trimmed by 1 base and V by 3 bases; bases with no gene match: 7. CDR3 length: 17 residues. In DNA form, the CDR3 reads TGTGCCAGCAGCTCCCAATTACTAGCGGGGGGCACAGATACGCAGTATTTT. Amino acids: CASSSQLLAGGTDTQYF.

The genes are TRBV10-1 and TRBJ2-7; D ambiguous. The CDR3 is made up of 15 amino acids. V was cut by 0 bases and J by 0 bases, with 9 bases left in between. The germline gives CDR1 WNHNN, CDR2 SYGVQD (reference sequence). CDR3 DNA: TGCGCCAGCAGTGAGTCCCAGGCCCTCTCCTACGAGCAGTACTTC. This codes for CASSESQALSYEQYF.

To note about this clone: Other DNA sequences within the sample encode an identical CDR3. The chain is built from TRBV5-4 and TRBJ1-6, with a possible D match to TRBD1 (5 bases). Deletions cut 5 bases from V and 4 bases from J, with 10 bases between. The CDR3 has 14 amino acids. Germline CDR1 and CDR2: SGHNT and YYREEE (reference sequence). In DNA, the CDR3 is TGTGCCAGCAGTCGGGACGGATATAATTCACCCCTCCACTTT. As protein: CASSRDGYNSPLHF.

This clone was detected a few times. The chain is built from TRBV14 and TRBJ1-1; D perhaps matches TRBD1 (5 bases). The germline V and J ends were trimmed by 4 bases and 2 bases, with 23 bases remaining between them. The CDR3 spans 18 residues. Germline V gives CDR1 SGHDN, CDR2 FVKESK. CDR3 in DNA: TGTGCCAGCAGCCCCCCAAGGGGCGGGAGGGGCCTTAACACTGAAGCTTTCTTT. This sequence encodes CASSPPRGGRGLNTEAFF.

The sample holds one count of this clone. The J gene is TRBJ2-5, the V gene TRBV7-2; D might be TRBD2 (5 bases). The germline V and J ends were trimmed by 5 bases and 5 bases, with 12 bases remaining between them. The CDR3 runs 13 residues. Germline V CDR1 and CDR2: SGHTA, FQGNSA. The CDR3: CASSGGPGETQYF. The CDR3 DNA sequence: TGTGCCAGCAGCGGAGGACCCGGGGAGACCCAGTACTTC.

V gene TRBV11-2 combines with J gene TRBJ2-7, with 12 bases matching TRBD2. Germline V CDR1 and CDR2: SGHAT, FQNNGV. The CDR3 loop spans 15 amino acids. Trimming removed 6 bases from V and 6 bases from J; junction bases left unmatched: 9. The CDR3 spells CASRPTSGSMREQYF. DNA for the CDR3: TGTGCCAGCAGGCCGACTAGCGGGAGTATGCGCGAGCAGTACTTC.

J is TRBJ2-1 and V is TRBV12-5; TRBD2 matches 10 bases. This CDR3 contains 17 residues. The V segment lost 5 bases and the J segment 3 bases; nucleotides outside the gene matches: 10. CDR1 and CDR2 from the germline V gene are LGHNT and FRNRAP. CDR3 region: CASGPPPLAGLYNEQFF. DNA for the CDR3: TGTGCTAGTGGTCCCCCCCCACTAGCGGGGCTCTACAATGAGCAGTTCTTC.

V usage is TRBV5-6 and J usage is TRBJ2-5, with 11 bases that match TRBD1. This CDR3 comprises 16 residues. Germline CDR1 reads SGHDT; CDR2 reads YYEEEE. V trimming: 0 bases; J trimming: 5 bases; junction bases outside the gene matches: 6. The CDR3 DNA is TGTGCCAGCAGCTTGGCAGGACAGGGGGCATGGGAGACCCAGTACTTC. This translates into CASSLAGQGAWETQYF.

V and J are TRBV6-5 and TRBJ2-1; 11 bases line up with TRBD1. J lost 9 bases, V lost 7 bases, and 8 bases had no gene match. The CDR3 has 14 amino acids. The germline gives CDR1 MNHEY, CDR2 SVGAGI. The CDR3 DNA is TGTGCCAGCACCGGACAGGGGGCTGCGGGTGAGCAGTTCTTC. Protein product: CASTGQGAAGEQFF.

The gene calls are TRBV9 and TRBJ2-7; TRBD1 matches at 12 bases. CDR3 size: 16 residues. V shed 4 bases, J shed 6 bases, and the junction held 11 bases outside the gene matches. Germline V gives CDR1 SGDLS, CDR2 YYNGEE. The CDR3 DNA follows: TGTGCCAGCAGCCCCAGGCCGGGACAGGGGGCAGGCGAGCAGTACTTC. This gives the protein CASSPRPGQGAGEQYF.

Worth noting for this clone: Possible read error: a much larger clone is one base away. The rearrangement joins TRBV2 to TRBJ2-3; D is possibly TRBD2 (6 bases). Per the germline V gene, CDR1 is SNHLY and CDR2 is FYNNEI. V was clipped by 1 base and J by 2 bases, with 7 bases between them. The CDR3 has 14 amino acids. The CDR3 here is CASSEVAVTDTQYF. The CDR3 region has the DNA TGTGCCAGCAGTGAAGTAGCGGTCACAGATACGCAGTATTTT.

This clone showed up just a few times. V usage is TRBV30 and J usage is TRBJ1-1, with D unclear. The length of the CDR3 is 14 residues. Germline V gene sequence: CDR1 GTSNPN, CDR2 SVGIG (reference sequence). Trimming stripped 3 bases from V and 0 bases from J, with 11 bases between. The CDR3 loop reads CAWRPTRMNTEAFF. The CDR3 DNA follows: TGTGCCTGGAGGCCAACCAGGATGAACACTGAAGCTTTCTTT.

V gene TRBV29-1 combines with J gene TRBJ2-3; 7 nucleotides agree with TRBD2. Germline loops: CDR1 SQVTM, CDR2 ANQGSEA. The CDR3 sequence is 14 residues long. Losses at the gene ends were 6 bases for V and 3 bases for J; bases not matched to a gene: 9. Here the CDR3 DNA reads TGCAGCGTGCGTCGGGGGGTAGGGACAGATACGCAGTATTTT. This sequence encodes CSVRRGVGTDTQYF.

V is TRBV29-1 and J is TRBJ1-1; D call uncertain. The germline CDR1 and CDR2 sequences are SQVTM and ANQGSEA. V dropped 5 bases and J dropped 4 bases, with 8 bases sitting between them. This CDR3 comprises 11 residues. The CDR3 coding sequence is TGCAGCGTTAGGCAGGCCACTGAAGCTTTCTTT. Residues: CSVRQATEAFF.

The chain joins TRBV6-5 to TRBJ1-2; 8 bases agree with TRBD1. V lost 6 bases to trimming and J lost 0 bases; unmatched junction nucleotides: 3. The CDR3 covers 14 residues. Germline V gene lookup returns CDR1 MNHEY and CDR2 SVGAGI. CDR3 in amino acids: CASSRTGSNYGYTF. CDR3 bases: TGTGCCAGCAGCAGGACAGGGTCTAACTATGGCTACACCTTC.

A few counts support this clone. The chain employs TRBV5-1 and TRBJ1-1; D unresolved. Trimming left V 2 bases short and J 1 base short, with 6 bases between. The CDR3 extends over 13 amino acids. CDR1 is SGHRS, CDR2 YFSETQ, per germline. CDR3 loop: CASSFRQNTEAFF. The CDR3 region has the DNA TGCGCCAGCAGCTTCCGGCAGAACACTGAAGCTTTCTTT.

The chain has TRBV6-6 and TRBJ2-7; D gene unclear. Trimming left V 6 bases short and J 0 bases short, with 6 bases between. Germline CDR1 is MNHNY and CDR2 is SVGAGI (reference sequence). The CDR3 extends over 12 amino acids. The CDR3: CASRGSSYEQYF. The CDR3 nucleotides read TGTGCCAGCAGGGGAAGCTCCTACGAGCAGTACTTC.

The chain couples TRBV28 to TRBJ1-3; D is uncertain. CDR1 MDHEN and CDR2 SYDVKM come from the germline V gene. The V end was cut by 3 bases, the J end by 2 bases, with 11 bases between. This CDR3 is built from 15 residues. For the CDR3, the DNA is TGTGCCAGCAGTTTTGGCAGTCCCCCTGGAAACACCATATATTTT. Translating it yields CASSFGSPPGNTIYF.

The chain carries TRBV5-1 and TRBJ2-5; D is possibly TRBD2 (6 bases). Trimming took 4 bases from V and 4 from J, leaving 11 bases between them. Germline V gene lookup returns CDR1 SGHRS and CDR2 YFSETQ. The CDR3 is 13 amino acids. Here the CDR3 DNA reads TGCGCCAGCAGCCCCCCTAGCGTAGAGACCCAGTACTTC. Protein product: CASSPPSVETQYF.

The chain uses TRBV6-5 and TRBJ1-6; D gene ambiguous. The CDR3 contains 12 residues. Germline CDR1 and CDR2: MNHEY and SVGAGI. Trimming removed 5 bases at V and 14 bases at J, with 13 bases between. The CDR3 reads CASSELGRALHF. CDR3 bases: TGTGCCAGCAGTGAGTTAGGTCGGGCCCTCCACTTT.

V is TRBV18 and J is TRBJ2-7; 7 nucleotides agree with TRBD2. The CDR3 is 15 residues long. Germline lookup yields CDR1 KGHSH and CDR2 LQKENI. V lost 3 bases to trimming and J lost 4 bases; unmatched junction nucleotides: 9. CDR3 DNA sequence: TGTGCCAGCTCACCCGCCAGCGGGGTGCCTTACGAGCAGTACTTC. This codes for CASSPASGVPYEQYF.

This chain connects TRBV18 to TRBJ1-5; no reliable D call. This CDR3 has 16 amino acids. Germline V gene lookup returns CDR1 KGHSH and CDR2 LQKENI. Trimming took 2 bases from V and 0 from J, leaving 11 bases between them. The CDR3 protein is CASSPTGGLSNQPQHF. As DNA, the CDR3 is TGTGCCAGCTCACCAACCGGCGGGCTTAGCAATCAGCCCCAGCATTTT.

V gene TRBV27 combines with J gene TRBJ1-6, with D unresolved. This CDR3 spans 17 amino acids. Per germline, CDR1 MNHEY and CDR2 SMNVEV (reference sequence). Trimming stripped 2 bases from V and 0 bases from J, with 11 bases between. DNA of the CDR3: TGTGCCAGCAGTTTAGGCCACGGGAGCTCCTATAATTCACCCCTCCACTTT. It yields the protein CASSLGHGSSYNSPLHF.